The clone carrying this TCR beta chain was seen only a few times. Its antigen is unidentified. The data are from a study of identical twins. Whole-study results and caveats: Insertion counts were lower in abundant cord blood beta clonotypes, a trend that memory repertoires did not show.

TCRdb re-analysed the 5' RACE reads in MiXCR, keeping a single row per CDR3 protein. The sample includes approximately 230,000 distinct CDR3 sequences, about 6.7% of them seen just once. This same sample was also part of a study on T cells expressing NK-cell markers. That publication notes: Sorted CD3+CD56+NKG2C+, CD3+CD56+NKG2C- and CD3+CD56-NKG2C+ T cells provided the TCR beta repertoires. HCMV seropositivity marked seven of the eight sequenced donors; one was seronegative.

Sequencing input: CD8+ T cells sorted from blood. This clonotype was obtained from a woman in her late teens or twenties in good health.

The CDR3 is CASSLPQGAVTEAFF. The CDR3 bases are TGTGCCAGCAGCCTACCACAGGGGGCGGTCACTGAAGCTTTCTTT. This rearrangement joins TRBV7-9 to TRBJ1-1, with 9 bases fitting TRBD1. The germline CDR1 and CDR2 sequences are SEHNR and FQNEAQ (reference sequence). The V segment lost 5 bases and the J segment 4 bases; nucleotides outside the gene matches: 8. The CDR3 consists of 15 residues. The whole variable domain, filled in from reference TRBV7-9 and TRBJ1-1, reads DTGVSQNPRHKITKRGQNVTFRCDPISEHNRLYWYRQTLGQGPEFLTYFQNEAQLEKSRLLSDRFSAERPKGSFSTLEIQRTEQGDSAMYLCASSLPQGAVTEAFFGQGTRLTVV.